This T cell receptor (beta chain) was obtained from a study of blood T cell repertoires in COVID-19. Looking at the study overall: There were acute and convalescent COVID-19 samples, and they came from the United States, Italy and Spain. PBMCs, B-cell-depleted T cells, or T cells provided the cDNA or gDNA that made up the material.

In the authors' workflow: Nucleated cell counts were estimated from reference gene primer amplification. The method was immunoSEQ multiplex PCR; TCRdb's version includes in-frame clones alone and lacks a portion of them. D and trimming come from the DNA, and the V and J calls and clone size come from that table. The table has about 44,000 clones, about 90% seen once. This CDR3 is built from 14 residues. In germline, CDR1 is MNHEY, CDR2 SVGAGI. J gave up 0 bases and V 5 bases, and 3 bases lay outside the gene matches. The clonotype comes from a woman aged 80 or over in a cohort sampled during active or convalescent COVID-19. The genes are TRBV6-5 and TRBJ1-2, with 7 bases fitting TRBD1. The sample taken for sequencing was peripheral blood. CDR3 DNA: TGTGCCAGCAGTCAGGGGGATGCTAACTATGGCTACACCTTC. Its translation: CASSQGDANYGYTF.